One sample yielded the 26 T cell receptor beta chains listed below, sequenced in a study of blood T cell repertoires in COVID-19. Repertoires were generated with immunoSEQ multiplex PCR, while TCRdb's copy carries only in-frame clones and drops some. Of under 250,000 clones in the sample, about 86% were seen once. Input material: peripheral blood. The receptors derive from a young woman who had recovered from COVID-19.

This chain links TRBV5-1 with TRBJ1-3; D perhaps matches TRBD1 (5 bases). Trimming removed 3 bases from V and 8 bases from J, with 9 bases in between. This CDR3 has 12 amino acids. The germline CDR1 and CDR2 sequences are SGHRS and YFSETQ. The CDR3 here is CASSSTGHTIYF. In nucleotides, the CDR3 is TGCGCCAGCAGCTCAACAGGACACACCATATATTTT. Supplemented by reference TRBV5-1 and TRBJ1-3, the full variable domain reads KAGVTQTPRYLIKTRGQQVTLSCSPISGHRSVSWYQQTPGQGLQFLFEYFSETQRNKGNFPGRFSGRQFSNSRSEMNVSTLELGDSALYLCASSSTGHTIYFGEGSWLTVV.

The chain recombines TRBV14 with TRBJ2-3; 7 nucleotides match TRBD2. The CDR3 has 16 amino acids. Germline V lookup: CDR1 SGHDN, CDR2 FVKESK. V dropped 3 bases and J dropped 0; count of bases not matched to a gene: 6. The CDR3 here is CASSHAGVASTDTQYF. In nucleotides, the CDR3 is TGTGCCAGCAGCCATGCGGGAGTGGCTAGCACAGATACGCAGTATTTT.

The chain couples TRBV5-1 to TRBJ1-2; 8 bases fit TRBD1. CDR1 and CDR2 from the germline V gene are SGHRS and YFSETQ. Losses at the gene ends were 9 bases for V and 6 bases for J; bases not matched to a gene: 10. The CDR3 is made up of 13 amino acids. CDR3 DNA: TGCGCCACCAGACAGGGGTCAGGAGATGGCTACACCTTC. It codes for CATRQGSGDGYTF.

V gene TRBV4-1 combines with J gene TRBJ2-7; 8 nucleotides match TRBD1. The V gene's germline CDR1 is MGHRA and CDR2 YSYEKL. The CDR3 runs to 15 residues. V lost 5 bases, J lost 4 bases, and 10 bases stayed unmatched. This CDR3 reads CASSAAGTGYYEQYF. The CDR3 region has the DNA TGCGCCAGCAGCGCCGCCGGGACAGGATATTACGAGCAGTACTTC.

The chain carries TRBV7-2 and TRBJ2-7; TRBD2 aligns across 13 bases. CDR1 is SGHTA, CDR2 FQGNSA, per germline. After removal of 5 bases from V and 3 bases from J, the junction contained 7 bases not matched to a gene. CDR3 size: 16 residues. The CDR3: CASSPEGLAGYYEQYF. The CDR3 DNA reads TGTGCCAGCAGCCCGGAGGGACTAGCGGGATACTACGAGCAGTACTTC. The variable domain in full, with the rest retrieved from reference TRBV7-2 and TRBJ2-7, is GAGVSQSPSNKVTEKGKDVELRCDPISGHTALYWYRQSLGQGLEFLIYFQGNSAPDKSGLPSDRFSAERTGGSVSTLTIQRTQQEDSAVYLCASSPEGLAGYYEQYFGPGTRLTVT.

The chain joins TRBV7-5 to TRBJ2-7; TRBD2 was called by the table and not checked on the DNA. TRBV7-5 is a pseudogene segment. CDR3 length: 19 residues. As DNA, the CDR3 is TGTGCCAGAAGCCAGGAATGGAGCCGGGAGGCGAAGAGCTCCTACGAGCAGTACTTC. This gives the protein CARSQEWSREAKSSYEQYF.

V and J are TRBV29-1 and TRBJ1-1; D gene unclear. CDR3 length: 14 amino acids. Germline values: CDR1 SQVTM, CDR2 ANQGSEA. V lost 2 bases and J lost 5, with 15 bases in between. The CDR3 DNA reads TGCAGCGTTGAATCGTGGTCGGGAACGACTGAAGCTTTCTTT. It codes for CSVESWSGTTEAFF.

The V call is TRBV7-3, the J call TRBJ2-7, with 13 positions matching TRBD2. Germline V gene sequence: CDR1 SGHTA, CDR2 FQGTGA. CDR3 size: 18 residues. V lost 4 bases to trimming and J lost 2 bases; unmatched junction nucleotides: 11. CDR3 nucleotide sequence: TGTGCCAGCAGCTCCCAACCCCGACTAGCGGGAGGAACCTACGAGCAGTACTTC. Translation: CASSSQPRLAGGTYEQYF.

The genes are TRBV5-1 and TRBJ2-7; D gene ambiguous. The germline V and J ends were trimmed by 4 bases and 2 bases, with 7 bases remaining between them. The CDR3 consists of 12 residues. From germline, CDR1 is SGHRS and CDR2 YFSETQ. The CDR3 spells CASSDDTYEQYF. The CDR3 DNA sequence: TGCGCCAGCAGCGACGACACCTACGAGCAGTACTTC.

The sample holds one count of this clone. CDR3 region: CASSLNGGSETQYF. Here the CDR3 DNA reads TGTGCCAGCAGCTTAAACGGGGGTAGTGAGACCCAGTACTTC. The gene calls are TRBV7-3 and TRBJ2-5; possible D gene TRBD2, 6 bases. The CDR3 has 14 amino acids. V lost 1 base to trimming and J lost 5 bases, with 11 bases between them. Germline-derived CDR1 and CDR2 are SGHTA and FQGTGA.

This chain joins TRBV2 and TRBJ2-7, with 11 nucleotides matching TRBD1. The germline gives CDR1 SNHLY, CDR2 FYNNEI. The trim removed 9 bases at V and 6 bases at J, leaving 13 bases unmatched. CDR3 length: 15 residues. The CDR3 nucleotides are TGTGCCAGTCCCCCTCGGGGACAGGGGGACTTCGAGCAGTACTTC. Translation: CASPPRGQGDFEQYF. Looking up the rest from reference TRBV2 and TRBJ2-7 gives the full variable domain: EPEVTQTPSHQVTQMGQEVILRCVPISNHLYFYWYRQILGQKVEFLVSFYNNEISEKSEIFDDQFSVERPDGSNFTLKIRSTKLEDSAMYFCASPPRGQGDFEQYFGPGTRLTVT.

Many counts were recorded for this clone. The V call is TRBV6-5, the J call TRBJ1-4, with a possible D match to TRBD1 (5 bases). CDR3 length: 14 residues. V was shortened by 6 bases and J by 10 bases, with 18 bases between the two germline ends. Germline CDR1 reads MNHEY; CDR2 reads SVGAGI. Written as DNA, the CDR3 is TGTGCCAGCAGCCAGGGACTAACCCAAGGAAAACTGTTTTTT. Protein product: CASSQGLTQGKLFF.

The chain links TRBV13 to TRBJ2-3; D gene ambiguous. The germline V and J ends were trimmed by 7 bases and 2 bases, with 13 bases remaining between them. CDR1 PRHDT and CDR2 FYEKMQ come from the germline V gene (reference sequence). The CDR3 spans 14 residues. CDR3 region: CASNTRGNTDTQYF. The CDR3 bases are TGTGCCAGCAACACACGAGGAAACACAGATACGCAGTATTTT.

The V call is TRBV7-9, the J call TRBJ2-1; 12 nucleotides align to TRBD2. This CDR3 contains 15 residues. Germline V lookup: CDR1 SEHNR, CDR2 FQNEAQ (reference sequence). V lost 7 bases to trimming and J lost 5 bases; unmatched junction nucleotides: 6. CDR3 amino acids: CASTPTSGRHNEQFF. CDR3 sequence (DNA): TGTGCCAGCACCCCGACTAGCGGGAGACACAATGAGCAGTTCTTC. The whole variable domain, remainder taken from reference TRBV7-9 and TRBJ2-1, is DTGVSQNPRHKITKRGQNVTFRCDPISEHNRLYWYRQTLGQGPEFLTYFQNEAQLEKSRLLSDRFSAERPKGSFSTLEIQRTEQGDSAMYLCASTPTSGRHNEQFFGPGTRLTVL.

The genes are TRBV19 and TRBJ1-1; 7 bases fit TRBD1. CDR1 is LNHDA and CDR2 is SQIVND in the germline V gene (reference sequence). V was pared by 4 bases and J by 1 base, with 6 bases of the junction left unmatched. This CDR3 contains 15 residues. The CDR3 loop is CASSSFRDRNTEAFF. The CDR3 region has the DNA TGTGCCAGTAGTAGCTTCCGGGACAGGAACACTGAAGCTTTCTTT.

This chain uses TRBV9 with TRBJ1-1; the D gene is possibly TRBD1 (6 bases). CDR3 size: 19 residues. Germline V gives CDR1 SGDLS, CDR2 YYNGEE. The V gene lost 3 bases and the J gene lost 1 base, with 25 bases spanning the gap. The CDR3 is CASSAALPDRKQKNTEAFF. CDR3 DNA: TGTGCCAGCAGCGCGGCCCTGCCGGACAGAAAACAGAAGAACACTGAAGCTTTCTTT. Full variable domain (rest looked up from reference TRBV9 and TRBJ1-1): DSGVTQTPKHLITATGQRVTLRCSPRSGDLSVYWYQQSLDQGLQFLIQYYNGEERAKGNILERFSAQQFPDLHSELNLSSLELGDSALYFCASSAALPDRKQKNTEAFFGQGTRLTVV.

The V call is TRBV27, the J call TRBJ2-2; a possible D gene is TRBD2 (6 bases). There are 14 residues in the CDR3. Per the germline V gene, CDR1 is MNHEY and CDR2 is SMNVEV (reference sequence). Trimming took off 3 bases at V and 4 bases at J, with 9 bases between the two ends. The DNA of the CDR3 is TGTGCCAGCAGTTTTGCGGGATCCACCGGGGAGCTGTTTTTT. It specifies CASSFAGSTGELFF.

The chain uses TRBV6-1 and TRBJ2-3, with D tentatively TRBD1 (6 bases). From germline, CDR1 is MNHNS and CDR2 SASEGT. The CDR3 is 15 residues long. Trimming stripped 3 bases from V and 3 bases from J, with 13 bases between. Written as DNA, the CDR3 is TGTGCCAGCAGTGATTTTGGACAGCCGACAGATACGCAGTATTTT. Its protein is CASSDFGQPTDTQYF.

The CDR3 here is CASSYGGRDYGGNEQFF. The CDR3 nucleotides read TGTGCCAGCAGCTACGGTGGGAGGGACTACGGGGGGAATGAGCAGTTCTTC. V usage is TRBV7-3 and J usage is TRBJ2-1; TRBD2 agrees at 7 bases. After removal of 4 bases from V and 7 bases from J, the junction contained 16 bases not matched to a gene. Germline V lookup: CDR1 SGHTA, CDR2 FQGTGA. This CDR3 region has 17 residues.

The gene calls are TRBV2 and TRBJ2-1, with a tentative D call TRBD2 (6 bases). Germline CDR1 reads SNHLY; CDR2 reads FYNNEI. The CDR3 consists of 13 residues. The germline V and J ends were trimmed by 9 bases and 4 bases, with 13 bases remaining between them. The CDR3 here is CASSERAYNEQFF. The CDR3 region has the DNA TGTGCCAGTTCCGAGCGGGCTTACAATGAGCAGTTCTTC.

The rearrangement uses TRBV9 and TRBJ2-1; 8 bases map to TRBD2. V shed 0 bases, J shed 5 bases, and the junction held 7 bases outside the gene matches. CDR3 size: 16 residues. The germline CDR1 and CDR2 sequences are SGDLS and YYNGEE. CDR3 protein: CASSVENSGMHNEQFF. In DNA form, the CDR3 reads TGTGCCAGCAGCGTAGAGAATAGCGGGATGCACAATGAGCAGTTCTTC.

This chain links TRBV29-1 with TRBJ1-1; 8 nucleotides agree with TRBD1. The V gene end was trimmed by 5 bases and the J gene end by 2 bases; junction bases not matched to a gene: 10. Germline-derived CDR1 and CDR2 are SQVTM and ANQGSEA. The CDR3 sequence is 15 residues long. CDR3 coding DNA: TGCAGCGTTACTCCCTATGGGACAGGTAACACTGAAGCTTTCTTT. Translating gives CSVTPYGTGNTEAFF.

This chain links TRBV6-5 with TRBJ1-2, with D perhaps matching TRBD1 (6 bases). Per germline, CDR1 MNHEY and CDR2 SVGAGI. Trimming took off 2 bases at V and 3 bases at J, with 10 bases between the two ends. This CDR3 spans 14 amino acids. The CDR3 region has the DNA TGTGCCAGCAGTTACGCCCAGGGGTACTATGGCTACACCTTC. Protein sequence: CASSYAQGYYGYTF.

V usage is TRBV10-1 and J usage is TRBJ2-1, with D unresolved. This CDR3 has 16 residues. Germline lookup yields CDR1 WNHNN and CDR2 SYGVQD (reference sequence). Trimming left V 0 bases short and J 1 base short, with 10 bases between. CDR3 sequence reads: CASSESGQTSYNEQFF. Written as DNA, the CDR3 is TGCGCCAGCAGTGAGTCGGGCCAAACGTCCTACAATGAGCAGTTCTTC.

About this clone itself: No DNA is shown, since the ends of the CDR3 on it are uncertain; the CDR3 is the one TCRdb lists. This chain connects TRBV1 to TRBJ2-1; TRBD1, as called in the table, went unchecked against the DNA. TRBV1 is marked as a pseudogene. The CDR3 is 16 residues long, counting both termini. CDR3 sequence: CTSSRRWGQGTNEQFF.

The rearrangement joins TRBV11-2 to TRBJ2-1, with 16 bases that match TRBD2. The ends lost 6 bases at V and 7 bases at J; junction bases unmatched: 12. Looked up from germline, CDR1 is SGHAT and CDR2 is FQNNGV. There are 18 residues in the CDR3. CDR3 coding DNA: TGTGCCAGCAGTCCGGGACTAGCGGGAGGGCAATCGAAAAATGAGCAGTTCTTC. Translating gives CASSPGLAGGQSKNEQFF.